This T cell receptor beta chain emerged from a study of breast tumors, draining lymph nodes, adjacent tissues. TCRdb used MiXCR to reprocess the multiplex PCR reads, holding one entry per CDR3 protein. This table has 150,000 to 250,000 distinct CDR3 sequences, approximately 30% appearing once. CDR1 is SGDLS, CDR2 YYNGEE, per germline. The CDR3 extends over 16 amino acids. Deletions cut 0 bases from V and 4 bases from J, with 16 bases between. Axillary draining lymph nodes of breast cancer patients supplied the node samples. This clonotype is a singleton in its sample. This chain uses TRBV9 with TRBJ2-5; TRBD2 might be the D (5 bases). This clonotype was sampled from a female donor with breast cancer. Some clones in this sample may be carry-over from other donors' samples. Sequencing was performed on axillary lymph node tissue. CDR3: CASSVAHRDARETQYF. CDR3 nucleotide sequence: TGTGCCAGCAGCGTAGCTCACCGGGATGCTCGAGAGACCCAGTACTTC.